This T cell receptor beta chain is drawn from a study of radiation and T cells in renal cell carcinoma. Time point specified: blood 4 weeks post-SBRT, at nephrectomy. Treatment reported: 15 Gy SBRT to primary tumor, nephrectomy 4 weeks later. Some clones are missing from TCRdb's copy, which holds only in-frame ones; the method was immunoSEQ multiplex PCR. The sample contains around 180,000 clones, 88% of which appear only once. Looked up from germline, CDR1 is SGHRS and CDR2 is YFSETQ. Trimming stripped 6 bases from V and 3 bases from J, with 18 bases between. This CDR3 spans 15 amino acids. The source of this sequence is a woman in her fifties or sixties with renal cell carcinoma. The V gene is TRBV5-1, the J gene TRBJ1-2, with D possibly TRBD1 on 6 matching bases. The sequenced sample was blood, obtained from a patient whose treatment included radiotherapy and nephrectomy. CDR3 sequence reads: CASTEGGVGHYGYTF. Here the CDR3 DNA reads TGCGCCAGCACCGAAGGGGGAGTGGGGCACTATGGCTACACCTTC.